This T cell receptor beta chain was captured by sequencing in a study of CD8 T cells in ankylosing spondylitis. Study conclusions and caveats: A CD8+ phenotype characterized the disease-linked clones, which were relatively rare in peripheral blood. Previous work reported some of these motif variants in the synovial fluid and blood of reactive arthritis. Characteristic of ankylosing spondylitis blood, it appeared, was a TCR beta motif comprising 7 to 9 highly homologous variants. There was reportedly significant enrichment of clones that were disease-linked in matched ankylosing spondylitis synovial fluid.

In its sample, this clonotype ranks as medium-sized. Antigen unknown. This CDR3 is 16 amino acids long. V trimming: 5 bases; J trimming: 5 bases; junction bases outside the gene matches: 10. Germline V gives CDR1 MNHEY, CDR2 SVGAGI. MiXCR, run by TCRdb on the 5' RACE reads, gives a single entry per CDR3 protein. The data show approximately 150,000 distinct CDR3 sequences, roughly 44% seen once. This chain connects TRBV6-5 to TRBJ2-2; 8 bases are a match to TRBD2. The origin of this receptor is a male donor with ankylosing spondylitis. Sequencing was done on a sample of synovial fluid, either unsorted or a sorted T cell fraction (not recorded which). CDR3 protein: CASSPLRGGSTGELFF. CDR3 sequence (DNA): TGTGCCAGCAGTCCCCTTCGGGGGGGGAGTACCGGGGAGCTGTTTTTT.